This paragraph covers one T cell receptor (beta chain) sequence. Other DNA sequences in this sample translate to the same CDR3. CDR3 length: 15 amino acids. In germline, CDR1 is LGHDT, CDR2 YNNKEL (reference sequence). V was clipped by 0 bases and J by 2 bases; unmatched bases: 3. The sample originates from a study of control samples from healthy donors and cancer patients. The protocol was immunoSEQ multiplex PCR, while the TCRdb copy is restricted to in-frame clones and leaves out a portion. The table lists 75,000 to 100,000 clones, roughly 91% of them singletons. The clonotype originates from a man aged 50-59 years in good health. The specimen sequenced was blood. J is TRBJ2-7 and V is TRBV3-1 (or the pseudogene TRBV3-2), with 8 bases fitting TRBD1. The CDR3 DNA is TGTGCCAGCAGCCAAGACAGGGGACAGGCCTACGAGCAGTACTTC. Amino acids: CASSQDRGQAYEQYF.